This entry describes one T cell receptor beta chain. Libraries were prepared by immunoSEQ multiplex PCR; TCRdb keeps only in-frame clonotypes and omits some of them. Of 120,000 or so clones detected, around 80% appear once; the ten largest clones hold 16%. This entry comes from a study of blood T cell repertoires in COVID-19. Across the study: From T cells, B-cell-depleted T cells, or PBMCs came the material, which was cDNA or gDNA.

The sequence was collected from a man between 60 and 75 years old with active or convalescent COVID-19. The sample comprised peripheral blood.

This chain's CDR3 is CASNPDREDTQYF. In DNA form, the CDR3 reads TGTGCCAGCAACCCTGACAGGGAGGATACGCAGTATTTT. The chain recombines TRBV7-2 with TRBJ2-3, with TRBD1 identical over 7 bases. J lost 6 bases, V lost 7 bases, and 7 bases had no gene match. The germline CDR1 and CDR2 sequences are SGHTA and FQGNSA. This CDR3 region has 13 residues. Variable domain in full (rest from reference TRBV7-2 and TRBJ2-3): GAGVSQSPSNKVTEKGKDVELRCDPISGHTALYWYRQSLGQGLEFLIYFQGNSAPDKSGLPSDRFSAERTGGSVSTLTIQRTQQEDSAVYLCASNPDREDTQYFGPGTRLTVL.